This TCR beta chain stems from a study of blood T cells in healthy people across ages. This CDR3 contains 16 residues. The V end lost 0 bases, the J end lost 11 bases, and 25 bases lay between the germline ends. The germline V gene encodes CDR1 DFQATT and CDR2 SNEGSKA (reference sequence). With a J-beta primer mix and a sample-barcoded 5' primer, a second PCR ran about 7 to 11 cycles. MiXCR, run by TCRdb on the 5' RACE reads, gives a single entry per CDR3 protein. The sample has 650,000 to 1,000,000 distinct CDR3 sequences, roughly 34% seen once; the top ten hold roughly 13%. This TCR was sampled from a man aged 18-30 years in good health. V is TRBV20-1 and J is TRBJ2-5, with no clear D. Input material: blood. CDR3 sequence reads: CSARDRPFWSYNEQYF. In DNA form, the CDR3 reads TGCAGTGCTAGAGATCGCCCATTTTGGTCCTACAATGAGCAGTACTTC.